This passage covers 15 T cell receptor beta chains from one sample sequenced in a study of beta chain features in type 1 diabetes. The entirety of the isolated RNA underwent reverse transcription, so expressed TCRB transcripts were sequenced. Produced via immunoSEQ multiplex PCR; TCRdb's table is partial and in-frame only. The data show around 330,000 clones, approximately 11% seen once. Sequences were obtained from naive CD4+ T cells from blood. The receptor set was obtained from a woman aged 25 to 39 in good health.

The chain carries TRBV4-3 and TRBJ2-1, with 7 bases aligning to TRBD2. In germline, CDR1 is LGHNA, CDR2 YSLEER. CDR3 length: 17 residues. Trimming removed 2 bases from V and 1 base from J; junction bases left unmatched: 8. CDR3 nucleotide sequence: TGCGCCAGCAGCCAAAGTCCTCTAGCGGCATCCTACAATGAGCAGTTCTTC. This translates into CASSQSPLAASYNEQFF.

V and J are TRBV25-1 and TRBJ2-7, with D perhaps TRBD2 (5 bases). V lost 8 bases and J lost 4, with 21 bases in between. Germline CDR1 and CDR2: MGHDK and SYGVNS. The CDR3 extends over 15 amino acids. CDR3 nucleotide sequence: TGTGCCAGCCTTGCCCGGCACGGACTCCAGTACGAGCAGTACTTC. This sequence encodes CASLARHGLQYEQYF.

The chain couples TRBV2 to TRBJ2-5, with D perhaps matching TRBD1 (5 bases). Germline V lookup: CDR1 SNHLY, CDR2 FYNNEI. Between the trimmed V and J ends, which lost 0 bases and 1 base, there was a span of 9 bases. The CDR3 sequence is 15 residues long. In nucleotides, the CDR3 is TGTGCCAGCAGTGAAGCCCCAGGGATCCAAGAGACCCAGTACTTC. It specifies CASSEAPGIQETQYF.

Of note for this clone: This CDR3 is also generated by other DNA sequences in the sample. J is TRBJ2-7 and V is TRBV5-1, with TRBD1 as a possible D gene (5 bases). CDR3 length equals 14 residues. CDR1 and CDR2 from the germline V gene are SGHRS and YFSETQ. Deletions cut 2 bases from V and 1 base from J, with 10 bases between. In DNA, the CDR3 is TGCGCCAGCAGCTTAGTGCAGGGTTCCTACGAGCAGTACTTC. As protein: CASSLVQGSYEQYF.

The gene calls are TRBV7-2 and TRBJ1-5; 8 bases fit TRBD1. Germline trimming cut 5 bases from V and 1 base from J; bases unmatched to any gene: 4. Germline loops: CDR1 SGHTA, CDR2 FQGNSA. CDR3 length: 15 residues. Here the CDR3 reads CASSQGALSNQPQHF. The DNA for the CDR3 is TGTGCCAGCAGCCAGGGGGCTCTGAGCAATCAGCCCCAGCATTTT.

The CDR3 nucleotides are TGTGCCAGCAGCCGGACTAGCGGGAGTTCCACAGATACGCAGTATTTT. It encodes CASSRTSGSSTDTQYF. This chain links TRBV13 with TRBJ2-3, with TRBD2 matching over 13 bases. This CDR3 region has 16 residues. CDR1 is PRHDT, CDR2 FYEKMQ, per germline (reference sequence). Trimming removed 5 bases from V and 2 bases from J; junction bases left unmatched: 4.

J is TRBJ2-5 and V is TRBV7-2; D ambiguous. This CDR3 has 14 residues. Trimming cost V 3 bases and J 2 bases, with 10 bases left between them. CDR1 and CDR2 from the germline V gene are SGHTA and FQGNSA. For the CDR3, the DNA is TGTGCCAGCAGCTTTCCCGGAGCACAAGAGACCCAGTACTTC. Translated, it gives CASSFPGAQETQYF.

CDR3 DNA sequence: TGTGCCAGCAGCTTTCGGGAGGGAGGCAATGAGCAGTTCTTC. Protein: CASSFREGGNEQFF. The rearrangement joins TRBV7-2 to TRBJ2-1, with TRBD2 matching 8 bases. Germline CDR1 is SGHTA and CDR2 is FQGNSA. This CDR3 is 14 amino acids long. The junction had 4 bases not matched to a gene; V was cut back by 3 bases and J by 6 bases.

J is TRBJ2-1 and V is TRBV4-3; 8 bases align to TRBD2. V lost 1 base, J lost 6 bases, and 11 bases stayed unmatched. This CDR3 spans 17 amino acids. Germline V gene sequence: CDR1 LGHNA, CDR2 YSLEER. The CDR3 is CASSQGTGTRKRNEQFF. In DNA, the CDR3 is TGCGCCAGCAGCCAAGGGACCGGGACTAGGAAACGCAATGAGCAGTTCTTC.

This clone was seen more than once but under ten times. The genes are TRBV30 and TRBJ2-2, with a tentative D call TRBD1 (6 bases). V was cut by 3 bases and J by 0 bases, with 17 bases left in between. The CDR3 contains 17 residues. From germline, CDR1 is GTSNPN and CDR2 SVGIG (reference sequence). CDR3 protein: CAWRDRTDYANTGELFF. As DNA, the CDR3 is TGTGCCTGGAGAGACAGGACAGACTACGCGAACACCGGGGAGCTGTTTTTT.

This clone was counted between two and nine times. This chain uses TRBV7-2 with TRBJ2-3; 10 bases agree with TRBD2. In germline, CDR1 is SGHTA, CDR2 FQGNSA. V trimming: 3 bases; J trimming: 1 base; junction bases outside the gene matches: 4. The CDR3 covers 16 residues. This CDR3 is CASSFPGLAGTDTQYF. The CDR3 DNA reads TGTGCCAGCAGCTTCCCCGGACTAGCGGGCACAGATACGCAGTATTTT.

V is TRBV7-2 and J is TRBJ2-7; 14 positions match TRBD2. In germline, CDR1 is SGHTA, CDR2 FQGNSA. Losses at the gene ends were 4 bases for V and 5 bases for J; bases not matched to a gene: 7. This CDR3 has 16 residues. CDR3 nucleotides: TGTGCCAGCAGCTCTACCGGGACTAGCGGGAGCGACGAGCAGTACTTC. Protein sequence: CASSSTGTSGSDEQYF. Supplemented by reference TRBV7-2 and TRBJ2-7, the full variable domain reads GAGVSQSPSNKVTEKGKDVELRCDPISGHTALYWYRQSLGQGLEFLIYFQGNSAPDKSGLPSDRFSAERTGGSVSTLTIQRTQQEDSAVYLCASSSTGTSGSDEQYFGPGTRLTVT.

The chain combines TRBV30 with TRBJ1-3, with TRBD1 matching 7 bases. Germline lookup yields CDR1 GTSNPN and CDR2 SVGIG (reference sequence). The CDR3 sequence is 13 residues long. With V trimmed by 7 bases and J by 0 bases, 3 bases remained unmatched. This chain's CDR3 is CAFRTGSGNTIYF. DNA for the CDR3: TGTGCCTTCAGGACAGGCTCTGGAAACACCATATATTTT.

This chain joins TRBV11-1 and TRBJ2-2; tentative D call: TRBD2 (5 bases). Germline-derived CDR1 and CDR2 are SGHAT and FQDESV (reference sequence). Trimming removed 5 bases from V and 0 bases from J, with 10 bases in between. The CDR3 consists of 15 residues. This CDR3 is CASSPARANTGELFF. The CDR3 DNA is TGTGCCAGCAGCCCCGCGAGGGCGAACACCGGGGAGCTGTTTTTT.

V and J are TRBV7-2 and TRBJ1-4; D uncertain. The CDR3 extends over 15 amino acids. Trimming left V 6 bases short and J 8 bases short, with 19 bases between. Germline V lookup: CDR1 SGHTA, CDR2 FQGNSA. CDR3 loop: CASSLTALSGEKLFF. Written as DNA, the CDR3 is TGTGCCAGCAGTCTGACGGCCCTATCGGGAGAAAAACTGTTTTTT.